Below are 25 T cell receptor beta chains sequenced from a single sample in a study of cytomegalovirus exposure and HLA in healthy donors. Use of 60 Vbeta and 13 Jbeta primers characterized the PCR. Produced via immunoSEQ multiplex PCR; TCRdb's table is partial and in-frame only. The data show around 67,000 clones, around 87% seen once. Input material: PBMCs. Receptors were obtained from a woman under 40 in good health and CMV-seropositive.

The J gene is TRBJ2-7, the V gene TRBV28; TRBD1 might be the D (7 bases). Germline V gives CDR1 MDHEN, CDR2 SYDVKM. This CDR3 has 14 residues. Trimming pared 7 bases from V and 3 bases from J, leaving 16 bases between. As DNA, the CDR3 is TGTGCCAGCATAAAGGGGGGACAGTACTACGAGCAGTACTTC. It yields the protein CASIKGGQYYEQYF.

The chain combines TRBV28 with TRBJ1-1, with 8 positions matching TRBD1. This CDR3 region has 16 residues. The trim removed 4 bases at V and 8 bases at J, leaving 15 bases unmatched. Germline V gene data show CDR1 as MDHEN and CDR2 as SYDVKM. This CDR3 is CASSSDGTGTLLEAFF. CDR3 in DNA: TGTGCCAGCAGTTCAGACGGGACAGGAACTCTCCTCGAAGCTTTCTTT.

There are a few counts of this clone. This chain joins TRBV27 and TRBJ1-1; D call uncertain. V dropped 0 bases and J dropped 4 bases, with 9 bases sitting between them. Per the germline V gene, CDR1 is MNHEY and CDR2 is SMNVEV (reference sequence). There are 14 residues in the CDR3. The CDR3 here is CASSLSRGTTEAFF. In DNA, the CDR3 is TGTGCCAGCAGTTTATCGCGGGGAACCACTGAAGCTTTCTTT.

This rearrangement joins TRBV9 to TRBJ2-7; 7 positions match TRBD2. Germline trimming cut 7 bases from V and 3 bases from J; bases unmatched to any gene: 13. Germline V gene lookup returns CDR1 SGDLS and CDR2 YYNGEE. CDR3 length equals 15 residues. The CDR3 bases are TGTGCCAGCCGCATATCCCCGAGGGACTACTACGAGCAGTACTTC. Its protein is CASRISPRDYYEQYF.

The chain recombines TRBV6-5 with TRBJ2-7; possible D gene TRBD1, 6 bases. Germline CDR1 reads MNHEY; CDR2 reads SVGAGI. The CDR3 loop spans 16 amino acids. Trimming left V 0 bases short and J 2 bases short, with 14 bases between. CDR3 DNA: TGTGCCAGCAGTTACTCGAAGCAGGGGTTACCCTACGAGCAGTACTTC. This codes for CASSYSKQGLPYEQYF.

This clone was counted a single time. J is TRBJ2-7 and V is TRBV11-3, with D tentatively TRBD2 (5 bases). CDR3 length: 13 amino acids. V was trimmed by 4 bases and J by 3 bases, leaving 10 bases between them. The germline V gene encodes CDR1 SGHNT and CDR2 YENEEA. The CDR3: CASSWRQNYEQYF. The DNA for the CDR3 is TGTGCCAGCAGCTGGAGGCAGAACTACGAGCAGTACTTC.

The V and J genes are TRBV9 and TRBJ1-1, with TRBD1 matching over 7 bases. The CDR3 is 13 amino acids. Trimming cost V 1 base and J 5 bases; bases outside gene matches: 2. Germline loops: CDR1 SGDLS, CDR2 YYNGEE. The CDR3 nucleotides read TGTGCCAGCAGCGTACCAGGGGGGACTGAAGCTTTCTTT. It translates to CASSVPGGTEAFF.

The rearrangement uses TRBV28 and TRBJ2-1; D is unresolved. The length of the CDR3 is 14 residues. The V end was cut by 6 bases, the J end by 0 bases, with 9 bases between. Germline lookup yields CDR1 MDHEN and CDR2 SYDVKM. In DNA form, the CDR3 reads TGTGCCAGCAGACTTAGAAGCTCCTACAATGAGCAGTTCTTC. Its translation is CASRLRSSYNEQFF.

This clone was recorded once. J is TRBJ2-1 and V is TRBV7-2; 8 bases line up with TRBD2. The germline CDR1 and CDR2 sequences are SGHTA and FQGNSA. The CDR3 is made up of 14 amino acids. The V segment lost 2 bases and the J segment 7 bases; nucleotides outside the gene matches: 4. Here the CDR3 reads CASSLTASGNEQFF. For the CDR3, the DNA is TGTGCCAGCAGCTTAACCGCTAGCGGGAATGAGCAGTTCTTC. Using reference TRBV7-2 and TRBJ2-1 for the parts outside the CDR3, the full variable domain is GAGVSQSPSNKVTEKGKDVELRCDPISGHTALYWYRQSLGQGLEFLIYFQGNSAPDKSGLPSDRFSAERTGGSVSTLTIQRTQQEDSAVYLCASSLTASGNEQFFGPGTRLTVL.

Of note for this clone: The same CDR3 also results from other DNA sequences found in this sample. V and J are TRBV10-3 and TRBJ1-5; D not certain. This CDR3 contains 14 residues. Trimming removed 0 bases from V and 2 bases from J, with 5 bases in between. Germline CDR1 reads ENHRY; CDR2 reads SYGVKD. CDR3 protein: CAISESQGNQPQHF. As DNA, the CDR3 is TGTGCCATCAGTGAGTCCCAGGGCAATCAGCCCCAGCATTTT.

The gene calls are TRBV5-1 and TRBJ2-7; 15 bases are shared with TRBD2. Germline CDR1 is SGHRS and CDR2 is YFSETQ. With V trimmed by 0 bases and J by 0 bases, 19 bases remained unmatched. The CDR3 runs 23 residues. This chain's CDR3 is CASSLGMGVRGTSGRSSSYEQYF. Here the CDR3 DNA reads TGCGCCAGCAGCTTGGGGATGGGTGTCCGAGGGACTAGCGGGAGGTCCAGCTCCTACGAGCAGTACTTC. The variable domain in full, completed from reference TRBV5-1 and TRBJ2-7, reads KAGVTQTPRYLIKTRGQQVTLSCSPISGHRSVSWYQQTPGQGLQFLFEYFSETQRNKGNFPGRFSGRQFSNSRSEMNVSTLELGDSALYLCASSLGMGVRGTSGRSSSYEQYFGPGTRLTVT.

V gene TRBV5-1 combines with J gene TRBJ2-2; tentatively, D is TRBD2 (7 bases). The V end lost 8 bases, the J end lost 5 bases, and 19 bases lay between the germline ends. Per the germline V gene, CDR1 is SGHRS and CDR2 is YFSETQ. The CDR3 spans 15 residues. The CDR3 coding sequence is TGCGCCAGTAAAAGGGAGGGACAACGAACCGGGGAGCTGTTTTTT. As protein: CASKREGQRTGELFF.

This chain connects TRBV30 to TRBJ1-4, with D tentatively TRBD1 (5 bases). Trimming left V 4 bases short and J 4 bases short, with 19 bases between. CDR1 and CDR2 (germline): GTSNPN, SVGIG (reference sequence). This CDR3 has 16 amino acids. CDR3 region: CAWTGVSGPLNEKLFF. CDR3 nucleotide sequence: TGTGCCTGGACTGGGGTATCAGGGCCGCTTAATGAAAAACTGTTTTTT.

The rearrangement joins TRBV7-9 to TRBJ2-5, with D possibly matching TRBD1 (6 bases). With the DNA end fitting TRBJ2-7 better, the J assignment may be wrong. CDR1 and CDR2 (germline): SEHNR, FQNEAQ (reference sequence). The length of the CDR3 is 16 residues. CDR3 DNA sequence: TGTGCCAGCAGCTCCACCAGGGGCGCCTGGGTCTACGAGCAGTACTTC. Amino acid sequence: CASSSTRGAWVYEQYF.

V is TRBV28 and J is TRBJ2-7; TRBD1 is a possible D gene (5 bases). This CDR3 region has 12 residues. Germline V lookup: CDR1 MDHEN, CDR2 SYDVKM. The ends were cut back, 2 bases at V and 6 bases at J, with 8 bases in the middle. The DNA for the CDR3 is TGTGCCAGCAGTTTACTTAGGGGCGAGCAGTACTTC. Protein sequence: CASSLLRGEQYF.

The rearrangement uses TRBV14 and TRBJ2-5; 9 nucleotides match TRBD1. The trim removed 3 bases at V and 3 bases at J, leaving 8 bases unmatched. The CDR3 is made up of 16 amino acids. Germline CDR1 reads SGHDN; CDR2 reads FVKESK. CDR3 region: CASSHYPGQGKETQYF. For the CDR3, the DNA is TGTGCCAGCAGCCATTACCCGGGACAGGGTAAAGAGACCCAGTACTTC.

CDR3 sequence (DNA): TGTGCCTGGCGACCCCCTCCGGACAGGGGCAATCAGCCCCAGCATTTT. Protein sequence: CAWRPPPDRGNQPQHF. This chain joins TRBV30 and TRBJ1-5; 8 positions match TRBD1. Germline assignment: CDR1 GTSNPN and CDR2 SVGIG (reference sequence). The trim removed 5 bases at V and 2 bases at J, leaving 11 bases unmatched. The CDR3 length is 16 residues.

The CDR3, as DNA: TGTGCCAGCAGTTTGGGGGGAATACCCCAAGAGACCCAGTACTTC. This sequence encodes CASSLGGIPQETQYF. The chain links TRBV28 to TRBJ2-5; perhaps TRBD2 as D (6 bases). Germline V gives CDR1 MDHEN, CDR2 SYDVKM. The CDR3 length is 15 residues. V was shortened by 3 bases and J by 1 base, with 12 bases between the two germline ends.

V is TRBV2 and J is TRBJ1-1; D gene unclear. The CDR3 is 15 amino acids. V dropped 8 bases and J dropped 2 bases, with 18 bases sitting between them. Looked up from germline, CDR1 is SNHLY and CDR2 is FYNNEI. CDR3 region: CASSVIAAHNTEAFF. The CDR3 DNA reads TGTGCCAGCTCCGTAATAGCGGCTCATAACACTGAAGCTTTCTTT. Variable domain in full (rest from reference TRBV2 and TRBJ1-1): EPEVTQTPSHQVTQMGQEVILRCVPISNHLYFYWYRQILGQKVEFLVSFYNNEISEKSEIFDDQFSVERPDGSNFTLKIRSTKLEDSAMYFCASSVIAAHNTEAFFGQGTRLTVV.

The chain combines TRBV18 with TRBJ2-2, with TRBD2 identical over 7 bases. CDR1 and CDR2 from the germline V gene are KGHSH and LQKENI. The CDR3 covers 16 residues. J lost 7 bases, V lost 1 base, and 9 bases had no gene match. The DNA of the CDR3 is TGTGCCAGCTCACCACAAGCTAGCGGTCGCCACGGGGAGCTGTTTTTT. It specifies CASSPQASGRHGELFF.

The J gene is TRBJ1-1, the V gene TRBV29-1; D may be TRBD1 (5 bases). V gave up 4 bases and J gave up 2 bases, with 11 bases separating them. Germline CDR1 SQVTM, CDR2 ANQGSEA. The length of the CDR3 is 13 residues. This CDR3 reads CSVGPGFNTEAFF. The CDR3 bases are TGCAGCGTTGGGCCAGGGTTCAACACTGAAGCTTTCTTT.

The rearrangement links TRBV4-2 to TRBJ2-2, with 11 nucleotides matching TRBD2. CDR3 size: 22 residues. V was clipped by 1 base and J by 1 base; unmatched bases: 17. Germline V lookup: CDR1 LGHNA, CDR2 YNFKEQ. The CDR3 sequence: CASSQVGVFLAGGPENTGELFF. The CDR3 DNA follows: TGTGCCAGCAGCCAAGTGGGCGTTTTTTTAGCGGGAGGGCCGGAGAACACCGGGGAGCTGTTTTTT.

The chain has TRBV6-1 and TRBJ1-1; D unclear. V was clipped by 8 bases and J by 1 base, with 14 bases between them. Germline V lookup: CDR1 MNHNS, CDR2 SASEGT. The CDR3 consists of 14 residues. Written as DNA, the CDR3 is TGTGCCAGCCGCCCTCTAAAGAAGAACACTGAAGCTTTCTTT. The encoded protein is CASRPLKKNTEAFF.

CDR3 nucleotide sequence: TGTGCCAGCAGTTGGACAGGGAAGTACGAGCAGTACTTC. Its protein product is CASSWTGKYEQYF. The chain employs TRBV28 and TRBJ2-5; 8 bases map to TRBD1. The J call is uncertain, as TRBJ2-7 better fits the DNA end. The germline V gene has CDR1 MDHEN and CDR2 SYDVKM. This CDR3 has 13 amino acids.

This clone occurred a few times. The chain carries TRBV12-5 and TRBJ1-1, with unresolved D. The germline V and J ends were trimmed by 3 bases and 3 bases, with 14 bases remaining between them. CDR1 is LGHNT, CDR2 FRNRAP, per germline. This CDR3 region has 15 residues. CDR3 coding DNA: TGTGCTAGTGGTTTCCACTCGGGAGGGTACACTGAAGCTTTCTTT. Translation gives CASGFHSGGYTEAFF.